The 17 T cell receptor beta chains reported below all come from one sample, sequenced in a study of PD-1 blockade in classical Hodgkin lymphoma. Clones were read by immunoSEQ multiplex PCR, and TCRdb kept only the in-frame ones, dropping some. The sample has 12,000 to 15,000 clones, approximately 91% seen once. Time point specified: newly diagnosed, previously untreated cHL patient sample. After PBMCs were thawed, their CD8+ T cells were isolated by magnetic negative selection. Sequencing used CD8+ T cells from blood. These receptors all stem from a human donor with classical Hodgkin lymphoma.

The chain combines TRBV19 with TRBJ2-1, with 7 positions matching TRBD2. The CDR3 has 14 residues. CDR1 LNHDA and CDR2 SQIVND come from the germline V gene (reference sequence). The ends lost 6 bases at V and 2 bases at J; junction bases unmatched: 4. CDR3 nucleotides: TGTGCCAGTAGGCCTAGCGGTCCCTACAATGAGCAGTTCTTC. It yields the protein CASRPSGPYNEQFF.

The V and J genes are TRBV7-3 and TRBJ2-1; D uncertain. The length of the CDR3 is 11 residues. Trimming pared 1 base from V and 8 bases from J, leaving 3 bases between. The germline V gene encodes CDR1 SGHTA and CDR2 FQGTGA. The CDR3 coding sequence is TGTGCCAGCAGCTTAAACCATGAGCAGTTCTTC. It yields the protein CASSLNHEQFF. Looking up the rest from reference TRBV7-3 and TRBJ2-1 gives the full variable domain: GAGVSQTPSNKVTEKGKYVELRCDPISGHTALYWYRQSLGQGPEFLIYFQGTGAADDSGLPNDRFFAVRPEGSVSTLKIQRTERGDSAVYLCASSLNHEQFFGPGTRLTVL.

This rearrangement joins TRBV19 to TRBJ2-7; 7 bases fit TRBD1. CDR1 is LNHDA and CDR2 is SQIVND in the germline V gene (reference sequence). Trimming removed 3 bases from V and 0 bases from J; junction bases left unmatched: 5. CDR3 length equals 15 residues. The CDR3 region is CASSILGQSSYEQYF. The DNA of the CDR3 is TGTGCCAGTAGTATTTTGGGACAGAGCTCCTACGAGCAGTACTTC.

This chain joins TRBV7-9 and TRBJ2-7; a possible D gene is TRBD2 (7 bases). The germline V gene encodes CDR1 SEHNR and CDR2 FQNEAQ (reference sequence). The CDR3 is 16 residues long. Trimming shortened V by 5 bases and J by 2 bases, and 19 bases separated the two germline ends. For the CDR3, the DNA is TGTGCCAGCAGCCCACGACAACGGGGGGCCGCCTACGAGCAGTACTTC. It translates to CASSPRQRGAAYEQYF.

By its share, this clone is medium-sized. The V and J genes are TRBV7-2 and TRBJ2-1; TRBD2 matches 12 bases. Trimming removed 3 bases from V and 5 bases from J; junction bases left unmatched: 2. CDR1 and CDR2 (germline): SGHTA, FQGNSA. This CDR3 region has 15 residues. CDR3 sequence reads: CASSFGLAGNNEQFF. The CDR3 nucleotides are TGTGCCAGCAGCTTTGGACTAGCGGGGAACAATGAGCAGTTCTTC.

The chain joins TRBV14 to TRBJ2-3, with 8 bases identical to TRBD1. V was pared by 4 bases and J by 4 bases, with 7 bases of the junction left unmatched. CDR1 SGHDN and CDR2 FVKESK come from the germline V gene. This CDR3 spans 15 amino acids. The CDR3 DNA reads as TGTGCCAGCAGCCCGGTGGACAGGGAGTCAGATACGCAGTATTTT. Translated: CASSPVDRESDTQYF.

The chain carries TRBV14 and TRBJ2-1; 9 nucleotides agree with TRBD2. Germline CDR1 reads SGHDN; CDR2 reads FVKESK. The V and J ends lost 4 bases and 4 bases, in that order; junction bases with no gene match: 8. CDR3 length: 16 amino acids. CDR3 in DNA: TGTGCCAGCAGCCCGCGCCTAGCGGGAAGGTACAATGAGCAGTTCTTC. It is translated as CASSPRLAGRYNEQFF.

The J gene is TRBJ2-7, the V gene TRBV7-3; D ambiguous. CDR1 and CDR2 (germline): SGHTA, FQGTGA. The CDR3 covers 13 residues. V dropped 1 base and J dropped 3 bases, with 7 bases sitting between them. The CDR3 loop is CASSLRPFYEQYF. The DNA of the CDR3 is TGTGCCAGCAGCTTAAGGCCCTTCTACGAGCAGTACTTC. Filled out from reference TRBV7-3 and TRBJ2-7, the complete variable domain reads GAGVSQTPSNKVTEKGKYVELRCDPISGHTALYWYRQSLGQGPEFLIYFQGTGAADDSGLPNDRFFAVRPEGSVSTLKIQRTERGDSAVYLCASSLRPFYEQYFGPGTRLTVT.

CDR3: CASRTAGGRTDTQYF. DNA for the CDR3: TGTGCCAGCCGAACAGCGGGAGGCCGCACAGATACGCAGTATTTT. This chain connects TRBV5-4 to TRBJ2-3, with 9 positions matching TRBD2. After removal of 7 bases from V and 1 base from J, the junction contained 7 bases not matched to a gene. This CDR3 comprises 15 residues. Germline values: CDR1 SGHNT, CDR2 YYREEE (reference sequence).

This sequence joins TRBV10-3 and TRBJ1-5; D not certain. Germline CDR1 is ENHRY and CDR2 is SYGVKD. The CDR3 totals 16 residues. The V end was cut by 3 bases, the J end by 2 bases, with 14 bases between. CDR3 coding DNA: TGTGCCATCAGTGACCCCCGCGAAGGTGGCAATCAGCCCCAGCATTTT. Residues: CAISDPREGGNQPQHF.

V and J are TRBV6-4 and TRBJ1-6; D is unclear. V was shortened by 0 bases and J by 6 bases, with 24 bases between the two germline ends. The CDR3 runs to 20 residues. CDR1 MRHNA and CDR2 SNTAGT come from the germline V gene. As DNA, the CDR3 is TGTGCCAGCAGTGACTCGAAGGTAAGCGGAAACCCGACGGGTAATTCACCCCTCCACTTT. The encoded protein is CASSDSKVSGNPTGNSPLHF.

V and J are TRBV10-2 and TRBJ1-1, with a possible D match to TRBD1 (5 bases). From germline, CDR1 is WSHSY and CDR2 SAAADI. The CDR3 sequence is 15 residues long. Between the trimmed V and J ends, which lost 1 base and 1 base, there was a span of 10 bases. CDR3 sequence (DNA): TGCGCCAGCAGTGAGTGGTTAGGGGCGAACACTGAAGCTTTCTTT. Protein product: CASSEWLGANTEAFF.

The genes are TRBV7-8 and TRBJ2-6; 8 bases match TRBD1. The germline V gene encodes CDR1 SGHVS and CDR2 FQNEAQ. The CDR3 spans 15 residues. J gave up 0 bases and V 11 bases, and 6 bases lay outside the gene matches. The CDR3 loop is CAGDRPSSGANVLTF. The CDR3, as DNA: TGTGCCGGGGACAGGCCGAGCTCTGGGGCCAACGTCCTGACTTTC.

CDR3 nucleotide sequence: TGTGCCAGCAGTTTCGGCGGGAGCTCCTACGAGCAGTACTTC. Translation: CASSFGGSSYEQYF. The rearrangement links TRBV27 to TRBJ2-7; TRBD2 aligns across 7 bases. In germline, CDR1 is MNHEY, CDR2 SMNVEV (reference sequence). V gave up 3 bases and J gave up 0 bases; unmatched junction bases: 2. The CDR3 is 14 residues long.

The chain has TRBV5-6 and TRBJ1-2; 9 nucleotides align to TRBD1. This CDR3 is built from 15 residues. Germline trimming cut 0 bases from V and 3 bases from J; bases unmatched to any gene: 3. Germline-derived CDR1 and CDR2 are SGHDT and YYEEEE. CDR3 region: CASSLGQGDHYGYTF. CDR3 coding DNA: TGTGCCAGCAGCTTGGGACAGGGGGACCACTATGGCTACACCTTC.

The chain carries TRBV27 and TRBJ2-7; D is possibly TRBD1 or TRBD2 (5 bases each). V shed 6 bases and J shed 4 bases, with 16 bases lying between them. The CDR3 consists of 14 residues. Per germline, CDR1 MNHEY and CDR2 SMNVEV (reference sequence). The DNA for the CDR3 is TGTGCCAGCAGCCTCGGGACCCGAGGATACGAGCAGTACTTC. It codes for CASSLGTRGYEQYF.

V usage is TRBV5-1 and J usage is TRBJ1-2; 7 bases match TRBD1. Trimming cost V 0 bases and J 1 base; bases outside gene matches: 9. This CDR3 has 17 amino acids. CDR1 and CDR2 from the germline V gene are SGHRS and YFSETQ. The CDR3: CASSLAQTGMINYGYTF. DNA for the CDR3: TGCGCCAGCAGCTTGGCACAGACAGGGATGATTAACTATGGCTACACCTTC.